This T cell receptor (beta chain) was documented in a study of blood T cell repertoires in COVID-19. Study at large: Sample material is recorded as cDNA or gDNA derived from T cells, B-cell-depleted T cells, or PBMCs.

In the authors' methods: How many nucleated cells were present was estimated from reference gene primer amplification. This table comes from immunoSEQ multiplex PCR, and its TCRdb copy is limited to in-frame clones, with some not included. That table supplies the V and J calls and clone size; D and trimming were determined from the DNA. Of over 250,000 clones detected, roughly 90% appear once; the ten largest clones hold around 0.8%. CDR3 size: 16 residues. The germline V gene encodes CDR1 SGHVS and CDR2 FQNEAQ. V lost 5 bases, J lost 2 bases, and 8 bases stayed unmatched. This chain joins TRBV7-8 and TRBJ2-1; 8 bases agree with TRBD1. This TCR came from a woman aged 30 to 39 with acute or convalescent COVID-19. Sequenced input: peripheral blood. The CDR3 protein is CASSQGQGLTYNEQFF. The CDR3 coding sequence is TGTGCCAGCAGCCAAGGACAGGGTTTGACCTACAATGAGCAGTTCTTC.